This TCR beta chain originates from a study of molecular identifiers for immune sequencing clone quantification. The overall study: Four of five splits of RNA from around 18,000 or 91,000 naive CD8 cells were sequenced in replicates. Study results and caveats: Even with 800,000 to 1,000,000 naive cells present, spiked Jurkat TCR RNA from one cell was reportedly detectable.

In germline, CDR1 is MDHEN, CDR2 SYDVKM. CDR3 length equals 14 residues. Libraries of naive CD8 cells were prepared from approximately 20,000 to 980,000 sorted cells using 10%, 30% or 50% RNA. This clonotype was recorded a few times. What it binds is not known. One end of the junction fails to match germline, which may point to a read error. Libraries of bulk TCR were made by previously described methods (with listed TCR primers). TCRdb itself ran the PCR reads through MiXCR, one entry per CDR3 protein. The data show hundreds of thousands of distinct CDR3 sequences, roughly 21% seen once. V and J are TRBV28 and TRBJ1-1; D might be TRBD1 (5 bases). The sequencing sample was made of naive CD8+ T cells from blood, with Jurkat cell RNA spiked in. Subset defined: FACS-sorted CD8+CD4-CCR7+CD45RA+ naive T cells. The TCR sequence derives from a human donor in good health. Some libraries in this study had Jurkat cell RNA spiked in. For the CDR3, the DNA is TGTGCCAGCAGTTTAAGTAAGGGGAACATTGAAGCTTTCTTT. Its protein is CASSLSKGNIEAFF.